This T cell receptor (beta chain) was identified in a study of T cell responses to AZD1222 COVID-19 vaccine. Study-wide results and limits: The donors showed a predominance of white British ancestry and of females, with possible underestimation of clonal diversity. Across spike, vaccine-associated CD4 TCRs were found, dominant at 160-218 and 743-854. In the spike-specific TCR repertoire, nearly half reportedly target unmutated variant regions.

Germline V gene sequence: CDR1 SGDLS, CDR2 YYNGEE. Trimming took off 4 bases at V and 1 base at J, with 17 bases between the two ends. The CDR3 has 16 residues. Sequenced by immunoSEQ multiplex PCR; TCRdb stores in-frame clones only, minus some. The table includes roughly 180,000 clones, around 86% detected once. With respect to this clone: Its antigen is as yet unknown.

This sequence was found in an adult in good health. Material: peripheral blood, obtained on day 0 of MenACWY control vaccination. The chain combines TRBV9 with TRBJ2-5; the D gene is possibly TRBD1 (5 bases). This CDR3 reads CASSRGMGQGQETQYF. CDR3 in DNA: TGTGCCAGCAGCAGGGGTATGGGCCAAGGCCAAGAGACCCAGTACTTC.